The 10 T cell receptor beta chains reported below all come from one sample, sequenced in a study of blood T cell repertoires in COVID-19. The repertoire was sequenced with immunoSEQ multiplex PCR; TCRdb's copy has only in-frame clones and lacks some. In the table there are some 59,000 clones, 90% of which are singletons. Sequencing input: peripheral blood. These receptors were taken from a man aged 50-59 years with acute or convalescent COVID-19.

The DNA of the CDR3 is TGTGCCAGCAGCTTAGGACAGAATCAGCCCCAGCATTTT. This sequence encodes CASSLGQNQPQHF. The rearrangement joins TRBV11-3 to TRBJ1-5; a possible D gene is TRBD1 (5 bases). The CDR3 has 13 amino acids. Deletions cut 1 base from V and 4 bases from J, with 5 bases between. Germline CDR1 is SGHNT and CDR2 is YENEEA.

This clone was observed a few times. The chain carries TRBV5-1 and TRBJ2-1; D unresolved. The V gene lost 2 bases and the J gene lost 8 bases, with 14 bases spanning the gap. The germline gives CDR1 SGHRS, CDR2 YFSETQ. The CDR3 runs 14 residues. CDR3 sequence reads: CASSFGFLMDEQFF. The DNA for the CDR3 is TGCGCCAGCAGCTTTGGCTTCCTGATGGATGAGCAGTTCTTC.

The chain couples TRBV5-1 to TRBJ1-2; tentatively, D is TRBD1 (5 bases). CDR1 is SGHRS and CDR2 is YFSETQ in the germline V gene. V lost 7 bases, J lost 1 base, and 14 bases lay in between. CDR3 length: 14 amino acids. CDR3 loop: CASQQVPINYGYTF. In DNA, the CDR3 is TGCGCCAGCCAACAGGTTCCAATTAACTATGGCTACACCTTC.

This chain uses TRBV7-2 with TRBJ2-3; D possibly corresponds to TRBD1 (6 bases). This CDR3 has 13 amino acids. Deletions cut 3 bases from V and 5 bases from J, with 9 bases between. Looked up from germline, CDR1 is SGHTA and CDR2 is FQGNSA. CDR3 nucleotide sequence: TGTGCCAGCAGCTTGGCCAGGGGAGATACGCAGTATTTT. Translated, it gives CASSLARGDTQYF. The whole variable domain, remainder taken from reference TRBV7-2 and TRBJ2-3, is GAGVSQSPSNKVTEKGKDVELRCDPISGHTALYWYRQSLGQGLEFLIYFQGNSAPDKSGLPSDRFSAERTGGSVSTLTIQRTQQEDSAVYLCASSLARGDTQYFGPGTRLTVL.

This chain connects TRBV18 to TRBJ2-3; D might be TRBD1 (6 bases). The CDR3 is made up of 14 amino acids. Trimming took off 5 bases at V and 5 bases at J, with 14 bases between the two ends. CDR1 and CDR2 from the germline V gene are KGHSH and LQKENI. CDR3 sequence: CASSTPQGIDTQYF. The CDR3 coding sequence is TGTGCCAGCTCAACCCCTCAGGGGATAGATACGCAGTATTTT.

The chain recombines TRBV5-1 with TRBJ2-7; 7 nucleotides match TRBD2. The ends lost 3 bases at V and 3 bases at J; junction bases unmatched: 12. The CDR3 spans 16 residues. The germline gives CDR1 SGHRS, CDR2 YFSETQ. The CDR3 DNA is TGCGCCAGCAGCTCCCCTGGAGGCGGGAGTCTCTACGAGCAGTACTTC. It specifies CASSSPGGGSLYEQYF. Complete variable domain (other parts from reference TRBV5-1 and TRBJ2-7): KAGVTQTPRYLIKTRGQQVTLSCSPISGHRSVSWYQQTPGQGLQFLFEYFSETQRNKGNFPGRFSGRQFSNSRSEMNVSTLELGDSALYLCASSSPGGGSLYEQYFGPGTRLTVT.

The CDR3: CASSWLFRGDQPQHF. DNA for the CDR3: TGTGCCAGTAGTTGGCTATTCCGGGGGGATCAGCCCCAGCATTTT. The chain links TRBV19 to TRBJ1-5; D is perhaps TRBD1 (5 bases). The CDR3 loop spans 15 amino acids. Trimming left V 5 bases short and J 5 bases short, with 16 bases between. Per the germline V gene, CDR1 is LNHDA and CDR2 is SQIVND (reference sequence).

J is TRBJ1-6 and V is TRBV9; D remains ambiguous. Germline CDR1 and CDR2: SGDLS and YYNGEE. CDR3 length equals 14 residues. With 0 bases removed from V and 5 bases from J, the gap between germline ends came to 6 bases. This CDR3 is CASSVALDNSPLHF. The CDR3 coding sequence is TGTGCCAGCAGCGTAGCTCTAGATAATTCACCCCTCCACTTT.

The sample holds a few counts of this clone. The J gene is TRBJ2-7, the V gene TRBV7-9; 10 bases fit TRBD2. The length of the CDR3 is 15 residues. Trimming took 0 bases from V and 3 from J; bases not matched to a gene: 2. The V gene's germline CDR1 is SEHNR and CDR2 FQNEAQ (reference sequence). The CDR3 bases are TGTGCCAGCAGCTTAGCGGCTAGCGGGAGCTACGAGCAGTACTTC. This gives the protein CASSLAASGSYEQYF. The full variable domain, completed using reference TRBV7-9 and TRBJ2-7, is DTGVSQNPRHKITKRGQNVTFRCDPISEHNRLYWYRQTLGQGPEFLTYFQNEAQLEKSRLLSDRFSAERPKGSFSTLEIQRTEQGDSAMYLCASSLAASGSYEQYFGPGTRLTVT.

This chain links TRBV6-2 or TRBV6-3 with TRBJ2-1; TRBD2 agrees at 7 bases. V was clipped by 0 bases and J by 4 bases; unmatched bases: 6. The CDR3 is 16 amino acids. The V gene's germline CDR1 is MNHEY and CDR2 SVGEGT. CDR3: CASSYSSTAGYNEQFF. In DNA form, the CDR3 reads TGTGCCAGCAGTTACTCCTCAACAGCGGGATACAATGAGCAGTTCTTC.